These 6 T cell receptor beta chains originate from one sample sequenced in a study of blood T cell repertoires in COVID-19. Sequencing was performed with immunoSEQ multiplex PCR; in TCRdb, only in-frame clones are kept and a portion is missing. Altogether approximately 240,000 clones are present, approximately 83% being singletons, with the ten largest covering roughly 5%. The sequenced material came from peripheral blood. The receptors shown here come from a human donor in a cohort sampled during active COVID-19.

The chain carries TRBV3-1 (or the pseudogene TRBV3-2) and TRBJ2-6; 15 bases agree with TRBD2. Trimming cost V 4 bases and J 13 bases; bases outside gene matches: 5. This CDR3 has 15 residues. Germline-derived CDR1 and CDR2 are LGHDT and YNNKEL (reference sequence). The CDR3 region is CASSRTSGGAEVLTF. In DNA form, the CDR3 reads TGTGCCAGCAGCCGGACTAGCGGGGGGGCCGAAGTCCTGACTTTC.

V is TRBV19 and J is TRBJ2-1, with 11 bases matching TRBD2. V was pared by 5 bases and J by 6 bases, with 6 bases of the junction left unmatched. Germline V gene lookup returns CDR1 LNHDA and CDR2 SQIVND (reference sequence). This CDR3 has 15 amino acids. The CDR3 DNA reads TGTGCCAGTAGTCCCACTAGCGGGAGTTTCAATGAGCAGTTCTTC. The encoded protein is CASSPTSGSFNEQFF.

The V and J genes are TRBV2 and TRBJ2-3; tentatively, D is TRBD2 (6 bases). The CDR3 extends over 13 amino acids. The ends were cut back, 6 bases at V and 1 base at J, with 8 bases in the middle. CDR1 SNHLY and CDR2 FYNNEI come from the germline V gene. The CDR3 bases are TGTGCCAGCAGGGCTAGCGGCACAGATACGCAGTATTTT. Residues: CASRASGTDTQYF.

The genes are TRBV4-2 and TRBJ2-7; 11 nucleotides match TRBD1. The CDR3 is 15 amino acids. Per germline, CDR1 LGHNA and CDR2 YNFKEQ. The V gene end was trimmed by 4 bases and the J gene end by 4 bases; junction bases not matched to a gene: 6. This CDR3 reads CASSPIGQGAYEQYF. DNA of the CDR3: TGTGCCAGCAGCCCAATCGGACAGGGGGCTTACGAGCAGTACTTC.

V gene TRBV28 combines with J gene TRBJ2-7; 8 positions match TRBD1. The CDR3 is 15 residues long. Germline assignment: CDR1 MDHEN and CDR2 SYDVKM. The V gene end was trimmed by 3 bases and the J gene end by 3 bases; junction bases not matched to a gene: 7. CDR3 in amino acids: CASSFSAGQVYEQYF. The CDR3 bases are TGTGCCAGCAGTTTTTCCGCGGGACAGGTCTACGAGCAGTACTTC.

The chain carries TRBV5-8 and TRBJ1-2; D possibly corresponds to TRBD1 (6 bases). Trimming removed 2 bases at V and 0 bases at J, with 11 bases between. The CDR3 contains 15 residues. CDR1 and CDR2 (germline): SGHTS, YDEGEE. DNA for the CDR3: TGTGCCAGCAGCTTTGGACAGCGAGCTAACTATGGCTACACCTTC. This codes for CASSFGQRANYGYTF.